These T cell receptor beta chains were read from a single sample in a study of T cells in localized non-small cell lung cancer. Only in-frame clones appear in the TCRdb table, and some are missing; sequencing was by immunoSEQ multiplex PCR. The profile covers 6,000 or so clones, with approximately 16% appearing a single time and 4.5% to 5.5% taken by the ten largest. The material was normal lung tissue next to the tumor, obtained before any cancer treatment. All receptors derive from a male donor aged 60 or over with stage II squamous cell lung carcinoma. Both conserved end residues are part of each CDR3. The D gene is left open where the match is weak. Size is stated for part of the rows, as once, few or many counts, or as a class when the clone is expanded.

clone_size,v_call,d_call,j_call,cdr3_nt,cdr3_aa
few,TRBV19,TRBD2,TRBJ2-3,TGTGCCAGTAGTTTATCTAGCGGAAACACAGATACGCAGTATTTT,CASSLSSGNTDTQYF
few,TRBV6-8,TRBD1,TRBJ2-7,TGTGCCAGCAGTTCCGGGACAGGGTCCGAGCAGTACTTC,CASSSGTGSEQYF
medium-sized,TRBV9,TRBD1,TRBJ2-5,TGTGCCAGCAGCGTAGGGGACAGCCGAAATGGAGAGACCCAGTACTTC,CASSVGDSRNGETQYF
few,TRBV11-3,.,TRBJ2-1,TGTGCCAGCAGCCCCCCTCCCGGGGGCAGCTCCTACAATGAGCAGTTCTTC,CASSPPPGGSSYNEQFF
few,TRBV6-8,.,TRBJ1-2,TGTGCCAGCAGTTACGGCGGGCTCTATGGCTACACCTTC,CASSYGGLYGYTF
few,TRBV15,TRBD2,TRBJ2-2,TGTGCCACCAGCAGCCTTCCGACCCGGGGGGGGAACACCGGGGAGCTGTTTTTT,CATSSLPTRGGNTGELFF
.,TRBV19,TRBD1,TRBJ1-2,TGTGCCAGTAGACCCCCGGGACAGGGGTGGAACGGCTACACCTTC,CASRPPGQGWNGYTF
.,TRBV6-8,.,TRBJ1-2,TGTGCCAGCAGCTCCCCGACAGGAGGCTATGGCTACACCTTC,CASSSPTGGYGYTF
few,TRBV15,TRBD1,TRBJ1-3,TGTGCCACCAGCCCCGGACAGGGTAGTAGAAACACCATATATTTT,CATSPGQGSRNTIYF
.,TRBV18,.,TRBJ1-1,TGTGCCAGCTCACCACCGTCCCTGAACACTGAAGCTTTCTTT,CASSPPSLNTEAFF
few,TRBV4-1,.,TRBJ1-2,TGCGCCAGCAGCCAAGTTATGGGGGGCTATGGCTACACCTTC,CASSQVMGGYGYTF
.,TRBV5-1,TRBD1,TRBJ2-5,TGCGCCAGCAGCTCCCTGACAGGGTCGCAAGAGACCCAGTACTTC,CASSSLTGSQETQYF
many,TRBV6-8,.,TRBJ1-2,TGTGCCAGCAGTTTATTCGGAGGGAACGGCTACACCTTC,CASSLFGGNGYTF
.,TRBV6-8,TRBD2,TRBJ2-7,TGTGCCAGCAGTTCCCAGGCAGCGGGAGGGCCAATTTCCTACGAGCAGTACTTC,CASSSQAAGGPISYEQYF
.,TRBV6-8,TRBD1,TRBJ2-7,TGTGCCATCAGTGGACAGGGTAGCTCCTACGAGCAGTACTTC,CAISGQGSSYEQYF
medium-sized,TRBV11-3,.,TRBJ2-2,TGTGCCAGCAGCCGCCTAAGAGGGAACACCGGGGAGCTGTTTTTT,CASSRLRGNTGELFF
medium-sized,TRBV6-8,TRBD1,TRBJ1-1,TGTGCCAGCAGGACTGACAGGGGAGGCACTGAAGCTTTCTTT,CASRTDRGGTEAFF
few,TRBV6-8,.,TRBJ2-1,TGTGCCAGCAGTTACGTCTCAGGGAATGAGCAGTTCTTC,CASSYVSGNEQFF
.,TRBV9,.,TRBJ1-4,TGTGCCAGCAGCGTAGACCCTTACGGTGAAAAACTGTTTTTT,CASSVDPYGEKLFF
.,TRBV4-1,.,TRBJ1-3,TGCGCCAGCAGCCAAGTATTGAAAAACACCATATATTTT,CASSQVLKNTIYF
.,TRBV10-3,.,TRBJ1-4,TGTGCCATCAGTGAGATGGATGAAAAACTGTTTTTT,CAISEMDEKLFF
many,TRBV6-8,.,TRBJ1-2,TGTGCCAGCAACCTTGGGCAGGGCTTTTCTTCCTATGGCTACACCTTC,CASNLGQGFSSYGYTF
few,TRBV11-3,.,TRBJ2-4,TGTGCCAGCAGCTTAGATCTGGGGTTTCTAGCCAAAAACATTCAGTACTTC,CASSLDLGFLAKNIQYF
.,TRBV5-1,.,TRBJ2-4,TGCGCCAGCAGCCCCGGGACTCAGGGGAACATTCAGTACTTC,CASSPGTQGNIQYF
.,TRBV5-1,TRBD1,TRBJ1-1,TGCGCCAGCAGCGGCCCGACAGGGGGGGAGACTGAAGCTTTCTTT,CASSGPTGGETEAFF
.,TRBV29-1,TRBD2,TRBJ2-2,TGCAGCGCCTTAGCGGGAGGGGACACCGGGGAGCTGTTTTTT,CSALAGGDTGELFF
few,TRBV6-8,.,TRBJ1-3,TGTGCCAGCAGAGAGCAGGCAATTGACACCATATATTTT,CASREQAIDTIYF
medium-sized,TRBV6-8,.,TRBJ1-3,TGTGCCAGCAGTTACTCTGGGTTTGAAGGGGCTAGAAACACCATATATTTT,CASSYSGFEGARNTIYF
.,TRBV29-1,TRBD1,TRBJ2-1,TGCAGCGTTGAAGATGATGGACAGGGTGGGGCTGAGCAGTTCTTC,CSVEDDGQGGAEQFF
few,TRBV12-5,.,TRBJ2-5,TGTGCTAGTGCCGGGGAAAGGGTGGAGACCCAGTACTTC,CASAGERVETQYF
few,TRBV11-3,TRBD1,TRBJ2-7,TGTGCCAGCAGCTTGCCCGGACAGGGGTTCGGCCACGAGCAGTACTTC,CASSLPGQGFGHEQYF
few,TRBV6-8,.,TRBJ1-2,TGTGCCAGCCACCGCAGGAATTACTATGGCTACACCTTC,CASHRRNYYGYTF
medium-sized,TRBV9,.,TRBJ1-1,TGTGCCACCCAAGACTTCAAAGGACAGTTCACTGAAGCTTTCTTT,CATQDFKGQFTEAFF
.,TRBV11-3,TRBD1,TRBJ2-1,TGTGCCAGCAGGGGCGGCAGGGGGCATAACTACAATGAGCAGTTCTTC,CASRGGRGHNYNEQFF
medium-sized,TRBV11-3,TRBD1,TRBJ1-6,TGTGCCAGCAGCTTGGTGCAGGGGGCTTCACCCCTCCACTTT,CASSLVQGASPLHF
.,TRBV11-3,TRBD1,TRBJ1-2,TGTGCCAGCAGCTTCACTCCGGGACAGGGTTCCGGCTACACCTTC,CASSFTPGQGSGYTF
many,TRBV11-3,TRBD1,TRBJ2-2,TGTGCCAGCAGCCGACAGGGGGCCACCGGGGAGCTGTTTTTT,CASSRQGATGELFF
.,TRBV11-3,TRBD2,TRBJ2-1,TGTGCCAGCAGCACGGGACTAGCGGGAAATGAGCAGTTCTTC,CASSTGLAGNEQFF
few,TRBV6-8,.,TRBJ2-5,TGTGCCAGCACGACAGTCCAAGAGACCCAGTACTTC,CASTTVQETQYF
few,TRBV10-3,TRBD1,TRBJ2-5,TGTGCCATCAGTGAGGACAGGGAAGAGACCCAGTACTTC,CAISEDREETQYF
few,TRBV28,.,TRBJ1-2,TGTGCCAGCAGTTTTGGGGGGCGGGCTGACTACACCTTC,CASSFGGRADYTF
.,TRBV11-3,.,TRBJ2-5,TGTGCCAGCAGCCCCAGGGGAGGGGGAGAGACCCAGTACTTC,CASSPRGGGETQYF
few,TRBV11-3,TRBD2,TRBJ2-3,TGTGCCAGCGGCGGGGGTCCCATCGGACGGGTAGATACGCAGTATTTT,CASGGGPIGRVDTQYF
few,TRBV6-8,TRBD2,TRBJ2-5,TGTGCCAGCAGCGGAGCGGGGCGAGAGACCCAGTACTTC,CASSGAGRETQYF
.,TRBV15,.,TRBJ1-2,TGTGCCACCAGCCCACAAAGGGCCGTGGACTTATATGGCTACACCTTC,CATSPQRAVDLYGYTF
.,TRBV18,.,TRBJ2-3,TGTGCCAGCTCAGGGGCCATCGGGAGCACAGATACGCAGTATTTT,CASSGAIGSTDTQYF
few,TRBV18,TRBD2,TRBJ2-7,TGTGCCAGCTCAGCGGGGGATCAGCACTACGAGCAGTACTTC,CASSAGDQHYEQYF
.,TRBV4-1,.,TRBJ1-2,TGCGCCAGCAGCCAGTCCAACTCTAACTATGGCTACACCTTC,CASSQSNSNYGYTF
few,TRBV6-8,TRBD1,TRBJ2-2,TGTGCCAGCATTCAGGGGGCGACCGGGGAGCTGTTTTTT,CASIQGATGELFF
few,TRBV11-3,TRBD2,TRBJ2-7,TGTGCCAGCAGCTCACAAACTAGCGGGGCCCCCTACGAGCAGTACTTC,CASSSQTSGAPYEQYF
.,TRBV28,.,TRBJ2-7,TGTGCCAGCAGTTTTTTTGGACAGACCCAATCCACGTACGAGCAGTACTTC,CASSFFGQTQSTYEQYF
few,TRBV6-8,TRBD1,TRBJ1-5,TGTGCCAGCAGAAAGACAGGGCGCAATCAGCCCCAGCATTTT,CASRKTGRNQPQHF
few,TRBV6-8,TRBD1,TRBJ2-7,TGTGCCATCAATGGACAGGGGTTCACCTACGAGCAGTACTTC,CAINGQGFTYEQYF